Listed below are T cell receptor beta chains from one sample, sequenced in a study of shared clonotypes between healthy human individuals. The protocol was immunoSEQ multiplex PCR, while the TCRdb copy is restricted to in-frame clones and leaves out a portion. The sample lists 650,000 to 700,000 clones; 90% were seen once. Sequences were obtained from memory CD8+ T cells from PBMCs. All receptors derive from a man younger than 35 in good health. Some clones in this sample may be carry-over from other donors' samples. CDR3s include the opening cysteine and the closing phenylalanine or tryptophan. A D gene is named only where the DNA matches it firmly. Part of the rows lack a size; the others show once, few, many or a class for expanded clones.

J gene,clone size,D gene,V gene,CDR3 DNA,CDR3 protein
TRBJ2-1,NA,TRBD2,TRBV6-6,TGTGCCAGCAGTTCTGTAGGACTAGCGGCATACAATGAGCAGTTCTTC,CASSSVGLAAYNEQFF
TRBJ1-5,NA,NA,TRBV6-5,TGTGCCAGCAGTTTATCGAGAAGCAATCAGCCCCAGCATTTT,CASSLSRSNQPQHF
TRBJ2-1,NA,TRBD2,TRBV27,TGTGCCAGCAGACCGGGACTAGGCCACAATGAGCAGTTCTTC,CASRPGLGHNEQFF
TRBJ2-1,NA,TRBD2,TRBV13,TGTGCCAGCAGCTTAGGCGGGACTAGCGGGAGGAGGCGGGATGAGCAGTTCTTC,CASSLGGTSGRRRDEQFF
TRBJ2-7,NA,NA,TRBV5-6,TGTGCCAGCAGCTCGGTGCGGACAGACTCTCGCGAGCAGTACTTC,CASSSVRTDSREQYF
TRBJ2-7,NA,NA,TRBV9,TGTGCCAGCAGCCCCGGGCCTCTATCCTACGAGCAGTACTTC,CASSPGPLSYEQYF
TRBJ1-1,NA,TRBD1,TRBV9,TGTGCCAGCAGCCACCCGGGACAGGGGGCGGGGGAGGGCACTGAAGCTTTCTTT,CASSHPGQGAGEGTEAFF
TRBJ2-7,NA,NA,TRBV28,TGTGCCAGCAGTTTAAGGAGGATGATCAATTCCTACGAGCAGTACTTC,CASSLRRMINSYEQYF
TRBJ2-2,once,TRBD2,TRBV7-9,TGTGCCAGCAGCACTCTAGCGGGAGTGAAAACCGGGGAGCTGTTTTTT,CASSTLAGVKTGELFF
TRBJ2-7,NA,TRBD1,TRBV27,TGTGCCAGCAGTTTCCTGAGGGGGCAGGGGGTCGACGAGCAGTACTTC,CASSFLRGQGVDEQYF
TRBJ1-4,NA,NA,TRBV28,TGTGCCAGCACTTGGGCGGGATTATCTGAAAAACTGTTTTTT,CASTWAGLSEKLFF
TRBJ2-7,NA,NA,TRBV4-3,TGCGCCAGCAGCCCCAGCTTTGGTCAGGGCTACGAGCAGTACTTC,CASSPSFGQGYEQYF
TRBJ1-1,NA,TRBD1,TRBV5-5,TGTGCCAGCAGCCCTAAAGGGACAGGGATTTGGGAAGCTTTCTTT,CASSPKGTGIWEAFF
TRBJ2-7,NA,TRBD1,TRBV7-2,TGTGCCAGCAGCTCCCCGGGACAGGCCTACGAGCAGTACTTC,CASSSPGQAYEQYF
TRBJ1-1,NA,NA,TRBV5-5,TGTGCCAGCAGCTTGGCACAGATCGGGGCCACTGAAGCTTTCTTT,CASSLAQIGATEAFF
TRBJ2-1,once,NA,TRBV11-2,TGTGCCAGCACCAGGGGCTACCAGAATGAGCAGTTCTTC,CASTRGYQNEQFF
TRBJ2-2,NA,TRBD2,TRBV4-3,TGCGCCAGCAGCCCGCTAGCGGGAAACACCGGGGAGCTGTTTTTT,CASSPLAGNTGELFF
TRBJ2-1,NA,NA,TRBV27,TGTGCCAGCAGTTTATTAGGCCGGGGGAATGAGCAGTTCTTC,CASSLLGRGNEQFF
TRBJ1-1,NA,TRBD1,TRBV7-9,TGTGCCAGCAGCTCCCCAGGGGGAGACACTGAAGCTTTCTTT,CASSSPGGDTEAFF
TRBJ1-5,once,NA,TRBV27,TGTGCCAGCAGGGCCTCTCGGTCGGGGAGCAATCAGCCCCAGCATTTT,CASRASRSGSNQPQHF
TRBJ2-2,NA,NA,TRBV28,TGTGCCAGCAGTTTGTTTGGCGGGGCGAGCGGGGAGCTGTTTTTT,CASSLFGGASGELFF
TRBJ2-2,NA,NA,TRBV27,TGTGCCAGCAGTACTCTCGGGGAGCTGTTTTTT,CASSTLGELFF
TRBJ1-2,NA,TRBD1,TRBV9,TGTGCCAGCAGCGCAGGACAGGTAACAAACTATGGCTACACCTTC,CASSAGQVTNYGYTF
TRBJ2-7,NA,TRBD1,TRBV4-1,TGCGCCAGCAGTGGGGACAGGGGCCCCAAGGTCGAGCAGTACTTC,CASSGDRGPKVEQYF
TRBJ2-7,NA,TRBD2,TRBV29-1,TGCAGCGTTATGAGCGGGGTAAGCTCCTACGAGCAGTACTTC,CSVMSGVSSYEQYF
TRBJ2-2,NA,NA,TRBV7-2,TGTGCCAGCAGGCCGGTAACCGGGGAGCTGTTTTTT,CASRPVTGELFF
TRBJ2-7,NA,TRBD1,TRBV9,TGTGCCAGCAGCCAGGACCCCAGGGGGCAAGATGAGCAGTACTTC,CASSQDPRGQDEQYF
TRBJ2-1,NA,NA,TRBV28,TGTGCCAGCAGTTTATCATATGAGCAGTTCTTC,CASSLSYEQFF
TRBJ2-1,NA,NA,TRBV21-1,TGTGCCAGCCCAAAGCGGGGTGAGCAGTTCTTC,CASPKRGEQFF
TRBJ1-5,few,NA,TRBV4-2,TGTGCCAGCAGCCAAGTAGGAACAGGTTCTAATCAGCCCCAGCATTTT,CASSQVGTGSNQPQHF
TRBJ2-1,NA,NA,TRBV2,TGTGCCAGCAGTGAAGGGGGTGGAGGGAGCCCCTACAATGAGCAGTTCTTC,CASSEGGGGSPYNEQFF
TRBJ1-1,NA,TRBD1,TRBV19,TGTGCCAGTAGTCTCGACAGGGGAGAGGGCACTGAAGCTTTCTTT,CASSLDRGEGTEAFF
TRBJ2-3,NA,TRBD2,TRBV7-2,TGTGCCACCCGGGGGACTACCTTCACAGATACGCAGTATTTT,CATRGTTFTDTQYF
TRBJ2-7,NA,NA,TRBV7-9,TGTGCCAGCAGCTCACCTCCGCAGCGGGCTAACTCCTACGAGCAGTACTTC,CASSSPPQRANSYEQYF
TRBJ2-4,NA,NA,TRBV5-4,TGTGCCAGCAGCTTAGGAGTAGCCAAAAACATTCAGTACTTC,CASSLGVAKNIQYF
TRBJ1-2,NA,TRBD1,TRBV27,TGTGCCAGCAGCTCCCGGGACAGGGTTTTTAGTACCTATGGCTACACCTTC,CASSSRDRVFSTYGYTF
TRBJ1-4,few,NA,TRBV5-1,TGCGCCAGCAGCTTGGAACGTTTTGGGGAAAAACTGTTTTTT,CASSLERFGEKLFF
TRBJ2-1,NA,NA,TRBV7-9,TGTGCCAGCAGCCAGCGTATAAGCTCCTACAATGAGCAGTTCTTC,CASSQRISSYNEQFF
TRBJ1-1,NA,NA,TRBV11-2,TGTGCCAGCAGCTTAATTTTAAGGGGGATGGAAGCTTTCTTT,CASSLILRGMEAFF
TRBJ2-7,NA,NA,TRBV2,TGTGCCAGCAGAGAGCTTGACAGCTCCTACGAGCAGTACTTC,CASRELDSSYEQYF
TRBJ2-1,once,NA,TRBV5-6,TGTGCCAGCAGCCATCCGGGTTCCGCCGGCTCCTACAATGAGCAGTTCTTC,CASSHPGSAGSYNEQFF
TRBJ1-2,NA,TRBD1,TRBV2,TGTGCCAGCAGTGAAGCGCCGACAGGGGCTTATGGCTACACCTTC,CASSEAPTGAYGYTF
TRBJ2-2,NA,NA,TRBV11-3,TGTGCCAGCAGCTTAGGGACTGAGAGTAACACCGGGGAGCTGTTTTTT,CASSLGTESNTGELFF
TRBJ2-5,NA,NA,TRBV5-5,TGTGCCAGCAGCTTGGTTCGGACAGAGGCCACCGGGGAACAAGAGACCCAGTACTTC,CASSLVRTEATGEQETQYF
TRBJ1-1,once,TRBD1,TRBV9,TGTGCCAGCAGCGTCACGACAGGGGAAGCTTTCTTT,CASSVTTGEAFF
TRBJ2-1,NA,NA,TRBV11-2,TGTGCCAGCAGCCTACGATTAAATTCGCCATACAATGAGCAGTTCTTC,CASSLRLNSPYNEQFF
TRBJ2-1,NA,TRBD2,TRBV28,TGTGCCAGCAGAGGGGAGTTAGGGACTAGCGGGATACACAATGAGCAGTTCTTC,CASRGELGTSGIHNEQFF